The rows below give T cell receptor beta chains drawn from one sample of a study of naive and memory T cell subsets. One entry per CDR3 protein results from TCRdb running MiXCR on the UMI-ligation and nested PCR reads. The top ten hold less than 1% of the sample, which has 95,000 to 150,000 distinct CDR3 sequences, 36% seen once. Sequenced material: central memory CD4+ T cells from blood. These receptors all come from a human donor in good health. The conserved cysteine and the conserved F or W are not part of the CDR3 here. Each record gives: V gene, CDR3 protein.

TRBV7-8 | ASSPRTRTYNEQF
TRBV2 | ASRGQGETQY
TRBV7-2 | ASSRAGTSGDEQF
TRBV9 | ASSAGQGNQPQH
TRBV2 | ASSASGGFQPQH
TRBV29-1 | SAENRDEQY
TRBV12-3/TRBV12-4 | ASTRGQENQPQH
TRBV6-5 | ASSFRVSHSPLH
TRBV5-8 | ASSLFSGTGELF
TRBV7-8 | ASSSAEVADTQY
TRBV18 | ASSPPGGFGREQF
TRBV20-1 | SAPPWDYQETQY
TRBV6-5 | ASTGISGANVLT
TRBV29-1 | SVELAGGLDTQY
TRBV4-1 | ASSQIGVWNTEAF
TRBV4-1 | ASSWTRDGNQPQH
TRBV30 | AWGEEQGVSGANVLT
TRBV12-3/TRBV12-4 | ASSPERDREQY
TRBV10-3 | AINSGGNEQY
TRBV19 | ASSRPGTSGSLQETQY
TRBV28 | ASSLWGVVNEQF
TRBV7-6 | ASSLGLAGSNEQY
TRBV12-3/TRBV12-4 | ASTKLKTVYTEAF
TRBV3-1 | ASRATGTTRSYEQY
TRBV28 | ASSPTSGRASQTDTQY
TRBV3-1 | ASSQGRTSGRYSGELF
TRBV6-1 | ASSEVRGIYNEQF
TRBV5-1 | ASSYSGGKGNIQY
TRBV18 | ASSPQGDSGANVLT
TRBV6-5 | ASTAWGPSSYNEQF
TRBV7-8 | ASSLGTSGNVGEQF
TRBV14 | ASSQDQPYSPLH
TRBV6-5 | ASSYGQNNEQF
TRBV29-1 | SVQTGGGVNEQF
TRBV7-9 | ASTTRAGYEQY
TRBV20-1 | SARSARGIQPQH
TRBV9 | ASSVATGPGLGAGTDTQY
TRBV10-3 | AITAPGPYTEAF
TRBV30 | AWSKSVLYEQY
TRBV11-2 | ASSLGHPGDEQF
TRBV30 | AWAPGLTNPQPQH
TRBV27 | TSSLSTVNTEAF
TRBV29-1 | SVDSGGTDTQY
TRBV6-2/TRBV6-3 | ASSQFSRTEAF
TRBV19 | ASSITSWIMNTEAF
TRBV28 | ASTPAGPPYEQY
TRBV11-2 | ASSRSLAGPEAQF
TRBV7-8 | ASSLARGLVQPQH
TRBV29-1 | SASVAGGETQY
TRBV20-1 | SAVPGRGTYEQY